This note documents a single T cell receptor (beta chain) sequence. The length of the CDR3 is 16 residues. The trim removed 1 base at V and 4 bases at J, leaving 7 bases unmatched. The germline gives CDR1 MNHEY, CDR2 SVGAGI. This specimen comes from a study of cytomegalovirus exposure and HLA in healthy donors. Sequencing was performed with immunoSEQ multiplex PCR; in TCRdb, only in-frame clones are kept and a portion is missing. This sample has more than 200,000 clones; roughly nine tenths occur once, and the top ten carry 12%. This sequence originates from a man between 18 and 29 years old in good health and CMV-seropositive. The sequenced sample consisted of PBMCs. V usage is TRBV6-5 and J usage is TRBJ2-5, with 9 positions matching TRBD1. The CDR3 region has the DNA TGTGCCAGCAGTTACTTCGGGACAGGGACGCGAGAGACCCAGTACTTC. Its translation: CASSYFGTGTRETQYF.